This T cell receptor delta chain was sequenced during a study of fetal and pediatric gammadelta thymocytes (dated by TCRdb to between 2020 and 2023). Concerning the study at large: To strengthen a single-cell study of gammadelta thymocyte development, the researchers used bulk gammadelta thymocyte repertoires that mixed previously published data with newly generated, unpublished data. The bulk gammadelta thymocyte repertoire set covered 10 or so subjects in total, 3 fetal thymus donors and 7 pediatric thymus donors. The bulk gammadelta thymocyte repertoires combined unpublished data with previously published data (refs 27,28). Bulk TCR repertoire data were included to raise the number of subjects and reinforce the CDR3 publicity analysis. General study outcomes and caveats: Compared with post-natal repertoires, fetal gammadelta thymocyte repertoires had previously been reported to be enriched for TRDV2, TRGV8 and TRGV9 usage, low N additions and public CDR3s.

The CDR3 runs 16 residues from the cysteine to the phenylalanine. Left in the record is the CDR3 DNA by itself, 48 bases read in frame from the first base. The germline V gene encodes CDR1 TSWWSYY and CDR2 QGS. Fetal thymuses were obtained from elective pregnancy terminations performed in Singapore for socio-psychological reasons at about 14 to 22 weeks estimated gestational age. All fetuses were judged to be structurally normal by ultrasound prior to termination and by gross morphological examination after termination. Thymocytes were stained with Zombie NIR viability dye plus antibodies to CD3 (UCHT1), TCRgammadelta (11F2), TCRVgamma9 (IMMU360) and TCRVdelta2 (IMMU389). Bulk TRD and TRG CDR3 repertoires were produced separately from sorted Vgamma9Vdelta2 and nonVgamma9Vdelta2 gammadelta thymocytes taken from human fetal and pediatric thymuses. Thymic cell suspensions were made from fetal and post-natal thymuses as previously described. NonVgamma9Vdelta2 thymocytes were sorted as CD3+ gammadeltaTCR+ cells that did not have the Vgamma9+Vdelta2+ phenotype. Cell sorting was done on a FACS Aria III cell sorter (BD Biosciences).

Sequencing took place on an Illumina MiSeq. As for the authors' bioinformatics: To analyze publicity, the Vgamma9Vdelta2 and nonVgamma9Vdelta2 bulk CDR3 files from each subject were merged so that every subject had one combined repertoire. CDR3 publicity was scored from 0 to 19 by checking each amino acid sequence across 9 single-cell datasets and about ten bulk repertoires, using base R and dplyr. Identical DNA sequences were merged into single rows after TCRdb reprocessed the public reads with CATT. The authors' filters were not applied to this entry. Present in this sample are about 730 delta-chain clones, around a fifth of which were seen just once. Together, the top ten hold about 18% of the sample. Of note for this clone: No cognate antigen has been identified for it. A far larger clone lies a single base away; this is likely a read error.

The sample consisted of non-Vgamma9Vdelta2 gamma-delta T cells from the thymus. What this sample's cell subset or site label stands for: CD3+gammadeltaTCR+ thymocytes not co-expressing Vgamma9 and Vdelta2. No call exists for the J gene, whereas the V gene is TRDV1; the table's TRDD3 call for D was not verified on the DNA. The clonotype originates from a human fetus. CDR3 protein: CALGELRGILTAQRFF. The DNA reads TGTGCTCTTGGGGAACTACGGGGGATATTGACAGCACAACGCTTCTTT.